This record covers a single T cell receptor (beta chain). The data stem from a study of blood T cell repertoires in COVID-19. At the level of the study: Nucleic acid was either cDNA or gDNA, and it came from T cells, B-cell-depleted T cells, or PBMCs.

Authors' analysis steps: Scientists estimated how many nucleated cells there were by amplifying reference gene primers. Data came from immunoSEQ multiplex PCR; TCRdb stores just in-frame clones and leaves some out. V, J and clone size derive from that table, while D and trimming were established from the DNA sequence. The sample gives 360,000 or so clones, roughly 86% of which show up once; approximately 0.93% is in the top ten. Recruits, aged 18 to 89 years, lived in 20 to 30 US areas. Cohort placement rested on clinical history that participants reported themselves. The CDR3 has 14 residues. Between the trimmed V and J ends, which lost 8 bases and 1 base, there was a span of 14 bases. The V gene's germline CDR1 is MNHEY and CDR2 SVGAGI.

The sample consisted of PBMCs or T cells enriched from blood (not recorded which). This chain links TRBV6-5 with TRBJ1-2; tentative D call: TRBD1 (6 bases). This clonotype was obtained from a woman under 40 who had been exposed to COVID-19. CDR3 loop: CASRNRDGNYGYTF. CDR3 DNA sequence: TGTGCCAGCCGGAACAGGGACGGTAACTATGGCTACACCTTC.